The next 20 T cell receptor beta chains were all read from a single sample in a study of blood T cell repertoires in COVID-19. Sequenced by immunoSEQ multiplex PCR; TCRdb stores in-frame clones only, minus some. The sample records roughly 300,000 clones, just over 85% being singletons. The sequencing input was PBMCs or T cells enriched from blood (not recorded which). These receptors were taken from a woman aged 40 to 50 with acute COVID-19.

The chain links TRBV7-8 to TRBJ1-2, with 7 bases matching TRBD1. In germline, CDR1 is SGHVS, CDR2 FQNEAQ. V was pared by 5 bases and J by 0 bases, with 15 bases of the junction left unmatched. The CDR3 loop spans 18 amino acids. The CDR3 nucleotides read TGTGCCAGCAGCCCCCGCTATACGCGGGACAGAGCTAACTATGGCTACACCTTC. It specifies CASSPRYTRDRANYGYTF.

The table lists this clone with a count of one. The chain is built from TRBV7-6 and TRBJ1-6; 8 bases map to TRBD1. CDR3 length equals 16 residues. V lost 4 bases, J lost 0 bases, and 2 bases stayed unmatched. Germline V gene data show CDR1 as SGHVS and CDR2 as FNYEAQ. In DNA form, the CDR3 reads TGTGCCAGCAGCTACAGGGGGAGCTCCTATAATTCACCCCTCCACTTT. Its protein product is CASSYRGSSYNSPLHF.

V is TRBV14 and J is TRBJ2-2; maybe TRBD2 (6 bases). V dropped 9 bases and J dropped 4 bases, with 12 bases sitting between them. This CDR3 has 13 residues. Germline V gene data show CDR1 as SGHDN and CDR2 as FVKESK. CDR3 in amino acids: CASKIGGTGELFF. The DNA of the CDR3 is TGTGCCAGTAAAATCGGGGGCACCGGGGAGCTGTTTTTT.

The chain uses TRBV4-1 and TRBJ2-2; D might be TRBD2 (5 bases). The CDR3 is 19 amino acids. The ends were cut back, 0 bases at V and 4 bases at J, with 21 bases in the middle. Germline V lookup: CDR1 MGHRA, CDR2 YSYEKL. The CDR3 DNA is TGCGCCAGCAGCCAAGATCCCGTGGGGAGCCAAAGCACCACCGGGGAGCTGTTTTTT. Amino acid sequence: CASSQDPVGSQSTTGELFF.

The rearrangement links TRBV28 to TRBJ1-2; D gene unclear. V lost 6 bases, J lost 3 bases, and 14 bases lay in between. Germline V lookup: CDR1 MDHEN, CDR2 SYDVKM. This CDR3 comprises 14 residues. The CDR3 protein is CASSPLGLDYGYTF. The CDR3 nucleotides are TGTGCCAGCAGCCCTCTTGGCCTGGACTATGGCTACACCTTC.

The CDR3 spells CASSQVPGLLTGELFF. In nucleotides, the CDR3 is TGTGCCAGCAGCCAAGTTCCGGGACTCCTAACCGGGGAGCTGTTTTTT. This chain connects TRBV3-1 (or the pseudogene TRBV3-2) to TRBJ2-2, with D possibly TRBD2 on 6 matching bases. CDR3 length: 16 residues. Trimming removed 1 base at V and 5 bases at J, with 14 bases between. Germline assignment: CDR1 LGHDT and CDR2 YNNKEL (reference sequence).

Written as DNA, the CDR3 is TGTGCCAGCAGCTCAAAGGGGCCAAGCTCTGGAAACACCATATATTTT. Amino acid sequence: CASSSKGPSSGNTIYF. This chain uses TRBV7-8 with TRBJ1-3; perhaps TRBD1 as D (5 bases). Germline CDR1 SGHVS, CDR2 FQNEAQ. There are 16 residues in the CDR3. V dropped 4 bases and J dropped 0 bases, with 13 bases sitting between them. Full variable domain (missing parts from reference TRBV7-8 and TRBJ1-3): GAGVSQSPRYKVAKRGQDVALRCDPISGHVSLFWYQQALGQGPEFLTYFQNEAQLDKSGLPSDRFFAERPEGSVSTLKIQRTQQEDSAVYLCASSSKGPSSGNTIYFGEGSWLTVV.

The V call is TRBV7-2, the J call TRBJ1-3; 8 positions agree with TRBD1. Germline values: CDR1 SGHTA, CDR2 FQGNSA. CDR3 size: 15 residues. V lost 3 bases, J lost 4 bases, and 5 bases stayed unmatched. The CDR3 DNA reads as TGTGCCAGCAGCTTGGGGTACAGGGGGGGAAACACCATATATTTT. Its translation is CASSLGYRGGNTIYF.

The chain uses TRBV4-2 and TRBJ1-4; 8 nucleotides match TRBD1. This CDR3 is built from 14 residues. CDR1 and CDR2 (germline): LGHNA, YNFKEQ. After removal of 0 bases from V and 12 bases from J, the junction contained 6 bases not matched to a gene. The DNA for the CDR3 is TGTGCCAGCAGCCAAGATAAAGCAGGGGGCGAACTGTTTTTT. It yields the protein CASSQDKAGGELFF.

This chain uses TRBV27 with TRBJ2-7, with 9 positions matching TRBD2. From germline, CDR1 is MNHEY and CDR2 SMNVEV (reference sequence). Trimming cost V 7 bases and J 5 bases; bases outside gene matches: 12. The CDR3 sequence is 15 residues long. The DNA for the CDR3 is TGTGCCAGCACTACTACTGGGGCTAGCGGGGACGAGCAGTACTTC. Translated: CASTTTGASGDEQYF.

The chain is built from TRBV3-1 (or the pseudogene TRBV3-2) and TRBJ1-2; 7 bases agree with TRBD1. CDR3 length: 12 amino acids. The ends lost 4 bases at V and 7 bases at J; junction bases unmatched: 3. The germline V gene has CDR1 LGHDT and CDR2 YNNKEL (reference sequence). The CDR3 protein is CASSRQGGGYTF. CDR3 DNA: TGTGCCAGCAGCCGACAGGGTGGTGGCTACACCTTC.

V is TRBV18 and J is TRBJ2-3; possibly TRBD1 for D (5 bases). Per the germline V gene, CDR1 is KGHSH and CDR2 is LQKENI. The CDR3 extends over 16 amino acids. The V gene lost 2 bases and the J gene lost 2 bases, with 14 bases spanning the gap. The CDR3 bases are TGTGCCAGCTCACCATCCAGGGAAGTGTCCACAGATACGCAGTATTTT. Translated: CASSPSREVSTDTQYF.

The DNA of the CDR3 is TGCGCCAGCAGCCTAAAACCGGGACAGGGGAATGATGAGCAGTACTTC. Amino acids: CASSLKPGQGNDEQYF. The V gene is TRBV5-1, the J gene TRBJ2-7, with 10 bases matching TRBD1. The CDR3 loop spans 16 amino acids. From germline, CDR1 is SGHRS and CDR2 YFSETQ. V shed 4 bases, J shed 7 bases, and the junction held 14 bases outside the gene matches.

The count of this clone is one. V usage is TRBV7-2 and J usage is TRBJ1-1, with D unresolved. Trimming removed 3 bases from V and 5 bases from J, with 10 bases in between. The CDR3 spans 13 residues. The germline V gene has CDR1 SGHTA and CDR2 FQGNSA. CDR3 DNA sequence: TGTGCCAGCAGCTTGTTCGGAGGGACTGAAGCTTTCTTT. Translation: CASSLFGGTEAFF.

The chain is built from TRBV27 and TRBJ2-1, with D hard to call. CDR3 size: 8 residues. V gave up 5 bases and J gave up 12 bases, with 2 bases separating them. Germline CDR1 reads MNHEY; CDR2 reads SMNVEV (reference sequence). CDR3 bases: TGTGCCAGCAGTCGGCAGTTCTTC. Its protein product is CASSRQFF.

This clone was observed once. The rearrangement uses TRBV5-6 and TRBJ2-2, with D perhaps matching TRBD2 (6 bases). The germline gives CDR1 SGHDT, CDR2 YYEEEE. With 0 bases removed from V and 5 bases from J, the gap between germline ends came to 11 bases. CDR3 length equals 15 residues. The CDR3 loop is CASSLAGVRTGELFF. The CDR3 DNA reads as TGTGCCAGCAGCTTGGCGGGGGTTCGGACCGGGGAGCTGTTTTTT.

The chain recombines TRBV21-1 with TRBJ1-5; TRBD1, as called in the table, went unchecked against the DNA. TRBV21-1 is a pseudogene segment. The CDR3 length is 15 residues. In nucleotides, the CDR3 is TGTGCCAGCAGCAAAAGTAACAGTACCAACGGGCCCCAGCATTTT. It encodes CASSKSNSTNGPQHF.

On this clone: The sample has other DNA sequences that encode this CDR3 too. This chain uses TRBV7-3 with TRBJ2-1; tentative D call: TRBD2 (6 bases). The CDR3 loop spans 15 amino acids. Between the trimmed V and J ends, which lost 2 bases and 0 bases, there was a span of 8 bases. The germline V gene encodes CDR1 SGHTA and CDR2 FQGTGA. The CDR3 nucleotides are TGTGCCAGCAGCTTAGACGGGGGCTCCTACAATGAGCAGTTCTTC. It yields the protein CASSLDGGSYNEQFF.

The V call is TRBV12-3 or TRBV12-4, the J call TRBJ1-2; D gene uncertain. Trimming pared 3 bases from V and 3 bases from J, leaving 8 bases between. CDR3 size: 13 residues. The CDR3 region has the DNA TGTGCCAGCAGTTTGGTCAGATACTATGGCTACACCTTC. Its translation is CASSLVRYYGYTF.

This clone was counted a single time. The genes are TRBV28 and TRBJ2-2; D perhaps matches TRBD2 (5 bases). This CDR3 has 17 amino acids. Germline CDR1 MDHEN, CDR2 SYDVKM. V gave up 8 bases and J gave up 0 bases, with 19 bases separating them. CDR3 in DNA: TGTGCCAGCGGAGAGAACAGAGGGTTCGCGAACACCGGGGAGCTGTTTTTT. This gives the protein CASGENRGFANTGELFF.